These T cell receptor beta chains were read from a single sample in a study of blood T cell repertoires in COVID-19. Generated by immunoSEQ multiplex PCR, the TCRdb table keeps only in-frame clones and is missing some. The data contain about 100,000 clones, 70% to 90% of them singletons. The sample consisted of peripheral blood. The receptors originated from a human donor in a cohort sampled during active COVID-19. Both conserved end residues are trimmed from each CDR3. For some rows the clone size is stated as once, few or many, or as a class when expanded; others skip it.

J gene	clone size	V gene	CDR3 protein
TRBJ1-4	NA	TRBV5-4	ASSSMGQGANEKLF
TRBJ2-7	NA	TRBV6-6	ASSYSKQGLGYEQY
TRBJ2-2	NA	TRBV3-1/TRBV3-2	ASSYHSGGASGELF
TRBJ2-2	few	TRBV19	ASSITRGQELF
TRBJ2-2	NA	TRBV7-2	ASSPREQWSNTGELF
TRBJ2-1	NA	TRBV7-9	ASSLSLEQF
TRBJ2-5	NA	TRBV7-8	ASSLDWVGETQY
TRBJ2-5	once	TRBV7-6	ASSPRGLAGRETQY
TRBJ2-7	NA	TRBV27	ASSYTGPYEQY
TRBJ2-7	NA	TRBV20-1	SASGPQPYEQY
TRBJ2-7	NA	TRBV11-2	ASRTQRGGRPYEQY
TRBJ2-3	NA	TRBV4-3	ASSRATSGGAVDTQY
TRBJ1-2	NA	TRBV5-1	ASSPGDSLLIGYT
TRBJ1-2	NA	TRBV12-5	ASGLDGQEANYGYT
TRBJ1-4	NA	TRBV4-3	ASSQDRGGSVNTNEKLF
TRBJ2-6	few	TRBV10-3	ATTDSSGANVLT
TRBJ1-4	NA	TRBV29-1	SVEEGTPT
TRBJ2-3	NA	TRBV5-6	ASSLVSALGTDTQY
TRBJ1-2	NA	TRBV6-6	ASSYAGPRNYGYT
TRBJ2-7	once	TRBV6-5	ASSYSGDTYEQY
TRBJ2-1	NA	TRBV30	AWSDYVDEQF
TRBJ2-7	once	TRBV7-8	ASSLDEAYEQY
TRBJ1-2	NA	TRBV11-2	ASTQSGGAGYGYT
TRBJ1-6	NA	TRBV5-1	ASSLGGQGDSPLH
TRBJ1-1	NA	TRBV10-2	ASLGQANTEAF
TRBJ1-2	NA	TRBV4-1	ASSQDVGRVNYGYT
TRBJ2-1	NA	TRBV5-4	ASSASGGSFNEQF
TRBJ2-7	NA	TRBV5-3	ARSTQGAYEQY
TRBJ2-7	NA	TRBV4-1	ASSQESLAGGFPYEQY
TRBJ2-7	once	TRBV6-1	ASSERGAGDEQY
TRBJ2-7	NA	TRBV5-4	ASRAGNFPYEQY
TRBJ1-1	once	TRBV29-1	SLGGNTEAF
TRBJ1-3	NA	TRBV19	ASSTPDRIGGNTIY
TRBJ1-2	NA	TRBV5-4	ASSLGGRGNYGYT
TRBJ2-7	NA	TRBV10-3	AISGLTGYEQY
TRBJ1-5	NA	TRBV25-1	ASSGQGSNQPQH
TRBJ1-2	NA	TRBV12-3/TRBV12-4	ASSWTGNGYT
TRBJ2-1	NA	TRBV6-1	ASSEASSGGTYNEQF
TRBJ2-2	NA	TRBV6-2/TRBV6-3	ASSSEIAGTGKTGELF
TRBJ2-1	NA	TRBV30	AWSIVNPGNEQF
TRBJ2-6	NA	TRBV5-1	ASTQGNLYAGANVLT
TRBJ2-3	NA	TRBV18	ASSVTDTQY
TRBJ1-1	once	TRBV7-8	ASSLGGLLGNTEAF
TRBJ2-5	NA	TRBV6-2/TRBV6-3	ASSSMTGTSGVLETQY
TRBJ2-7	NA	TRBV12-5	ASGLVAGSAYEQY
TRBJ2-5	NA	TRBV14	ASSQGTSGRTETQY
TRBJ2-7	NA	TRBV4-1	ASSQDPGSYEQY
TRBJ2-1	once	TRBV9	ASSEPRGLAGSPGYNEQF
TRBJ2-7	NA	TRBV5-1	ASSVGQGGYEQY
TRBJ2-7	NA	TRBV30	AWSVGSGGRYEQY
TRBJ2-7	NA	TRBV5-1	ASSLGTC
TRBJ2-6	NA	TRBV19	ASSADRGGSGANVLT
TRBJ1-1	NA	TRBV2	ASSEQMWGNRITEAF
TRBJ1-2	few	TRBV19	ASSMDRGRGGYT
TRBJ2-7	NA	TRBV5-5	ASSFSTGGEEG
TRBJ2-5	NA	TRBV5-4	ASSFVSRVETQY
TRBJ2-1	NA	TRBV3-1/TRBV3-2	ASSPRRWREISEQF
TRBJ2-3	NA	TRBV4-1	ASTRGRYASDTQY
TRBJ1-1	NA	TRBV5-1	ASRYRDTLAGTEAF
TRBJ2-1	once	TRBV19	ASSPGLAGYIFGQF